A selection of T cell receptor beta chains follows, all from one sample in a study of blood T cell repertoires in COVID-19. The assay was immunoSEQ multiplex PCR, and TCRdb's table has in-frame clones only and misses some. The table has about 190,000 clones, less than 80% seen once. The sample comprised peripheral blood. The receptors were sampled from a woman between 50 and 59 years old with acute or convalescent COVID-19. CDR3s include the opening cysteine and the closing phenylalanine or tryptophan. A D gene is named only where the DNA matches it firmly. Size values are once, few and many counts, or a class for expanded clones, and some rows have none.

CDR3nt: TGTGCCAGCAGCGAGGGACAGACCGATCAGCCCCAGCATTTT
CDR3aa: CASSEGQTDQPQHF
v_gene: TRBV7-6
j_gene: TRBJ1-5
d_gene: TRBD1
abundance: few

CDR3nt: TGTGCCAGCACCGGGACAGCAAAGGAAAAACTGTTTTTT
CDR3aa: CASTGTAKEKLFF
v_gene: TRBV18
j_gene: TRBJ1-4
d_gene: TRBD1
abundance: NA

CDR3nt: TGCGCCAGCAGCTACCGGGACAGGGGCGACGAGCAGTACTTC
CDR3aa: CASSYRDRGDEQYF
v_gene: TRBV5-1
j_gene: TRBJ2-7
d_gene: TRBD1
abundance: once

CDR3nt: TGTGCCAGCAGTTTACTCGGTAGCGGGAGGGCCGACACCGGGGAGCTGTTTTTT
CDR3aa: CASSLLGSGRADTGELFF
v_gene: TRBV27
j_gene: TRBJ2-2
d_gene: TRBD2
abundance: NA

CDR3nt: TGTGCCAGCGCTCCGGGACAGGGGCTCACAGATACGCAGTATTTT
CDR3aa: CASAPGQGLTDTQYF
v_gene: TRBV19
j_gene: TRBJ2-3
d_gene: TRBD1
abundance: NA

CDR3nt: TGTGCCAGCAGCCAAGCAAATTTCCAGTACTTC
CDR3aa: CASSQANFQYF
v_gene: TRBV3-1/TRBV3-2
j_gene: TRBJ2-5
d_gene: NA
abundance: NA

CDR3nt: TGTGCCAGCAGCTTAGTATGGGCGCCTACGAACACCGGGGAGCTGTTTTTT
CDR3aa: CASSLVWAPTNTGELFF
v_gene: TRBV7-2
j_gene: TRBJ2-2
d_gene: NA
abundance: NA

CDR3nt: TGCAGCGCCCCTGGACAGGGTAGGGCTGAAGCTTTCTTT
CDR3aa: CSAPGQGRAEAFF
v_gene: TRBV29-1
j_gene: TRBJ1-1
d_gene: TRBD1
abundance: NA

CDR3nt: TGTGCCAGCAGTATTACAGGGGGCAGGACTGAAGCTTTCTTT
CDR3aa: CASSITGGRTEAFF
v_gene: TRBV6-2/TRBV6-3
j_gene: TRBJ1-1
d_gene: TRBD1
abundance: NA

CDR3nt: TGTGCCAGCAGCTTACCTCTCGAACCGGGGGAAGGGACCCAGTACTTC
CDR3aa: CASSLPLEPGEGTQYF
v_gene: TRBV11-3
j_gene: TRBJ2-5
d_gene: NA
abundance: NA

CDR3nt: TGTGCCAGCTCACCACTTCCCGTCCGGGGTAGAACTGAAGCTTTCTTT
CDR3aa: CASSPLPVRGRTEAFF
v_gene: TRBV18
j_gene: TRBJ1-1
d_gene: NA
abundance: NA

CDR3nt: TGTGCCAGCAGCTTAGGGGACTTGCCGAACTATGGCTACACCTTC
CDR3aa: CASSLGDLPNYGYTF
v_gene: TRBV7-2
j_gene: TRBJ1-2
d_gene: NA
abundance: few

CDR3nt: TGCGCCAGCAGCCAAGATTACAGGGGGCAAGAGACCCAGTACTTC
CDR3aa: CASSQDYRGQETQYF
v_gene: TRBV4-1
j_gene: TRBJ2-5
d_gene: TRBD1
abundance: NA

CDR3nt: TGTGCCAGCAGCCGGGACAGGGTGTTTGGCTACACCTTC
CDR3aa: CASSRDRVFGYTF
v_gene: TRBV7-8
j_gene: TRBJ1-2
d_gene: TRBD1
abundance: NA

CDR3nt: TGTGCCAGCAGCTTGGGGCTAGCGGGAGGGGAGACAGATACGCAGTATTTT
CDR3aa: CASSLGLAGGETDTQYF
v_gene: TRBV5-4
j_gene: TRBJ2-3
d_gene: TRBD2
abundance: NA

CDR3nt: TGTGCCTGGAGTGGACAGATCTATAATTCACCCCTCCACTTT
CDR3aa: CAWSGQIYNSPLHF
v_gene: TRBV30
j_gene: TRBJ1-6
d_gene: NA
abundance: NA

CDR3nt: TGTGCCAGCAGGGCGGGAGGTACCAACACCATATATTTT
CDR3aa: CASRAGGTNTIYF
v_gene: TRBV12-3/TRBV12-4
j_gene: TRBJ1-3
d_gene: NA
abundance: few